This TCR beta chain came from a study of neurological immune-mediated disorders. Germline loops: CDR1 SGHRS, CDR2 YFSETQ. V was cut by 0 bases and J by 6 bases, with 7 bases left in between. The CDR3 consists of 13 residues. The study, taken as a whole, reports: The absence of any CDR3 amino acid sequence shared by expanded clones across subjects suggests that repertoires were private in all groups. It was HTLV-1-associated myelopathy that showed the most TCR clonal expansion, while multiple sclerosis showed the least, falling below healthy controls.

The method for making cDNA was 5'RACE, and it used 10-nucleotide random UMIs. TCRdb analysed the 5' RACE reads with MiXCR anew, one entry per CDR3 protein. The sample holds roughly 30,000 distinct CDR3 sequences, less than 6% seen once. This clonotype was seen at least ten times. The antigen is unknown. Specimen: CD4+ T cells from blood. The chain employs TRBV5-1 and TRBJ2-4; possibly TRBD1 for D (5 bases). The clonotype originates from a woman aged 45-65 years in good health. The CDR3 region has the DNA TGCGCCAGCAGCTTGGACCAGGGAAACATTCAGTACTTC. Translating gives CASSLDQGNIQYF. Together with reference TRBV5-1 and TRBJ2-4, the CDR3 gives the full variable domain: KAGVTQTPRYLIKTRGQQVTLSCSPISGHRSVSWYQQTPGQGLQFLFEYFSETQRNKGNFPGRFSGRQFSNSRSEMNVSTLELGDSALYLCASSLDQGNIQYFGAGTRLSVL.